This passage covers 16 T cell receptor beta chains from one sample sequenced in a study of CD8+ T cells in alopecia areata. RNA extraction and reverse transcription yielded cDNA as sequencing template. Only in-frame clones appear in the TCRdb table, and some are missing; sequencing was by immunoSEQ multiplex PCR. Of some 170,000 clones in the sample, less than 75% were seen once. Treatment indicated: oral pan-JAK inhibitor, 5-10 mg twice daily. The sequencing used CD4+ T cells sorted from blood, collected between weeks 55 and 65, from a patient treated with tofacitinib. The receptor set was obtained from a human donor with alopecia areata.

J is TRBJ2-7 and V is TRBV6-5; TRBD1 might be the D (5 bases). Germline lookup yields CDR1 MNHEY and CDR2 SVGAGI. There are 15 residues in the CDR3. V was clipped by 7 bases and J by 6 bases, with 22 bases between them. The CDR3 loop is CASTSQRQPPFEQYF. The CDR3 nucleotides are TGTGCCAGCACCAGCCAGAGACAGCCCCCCTTCGAGCAGTACTTC.

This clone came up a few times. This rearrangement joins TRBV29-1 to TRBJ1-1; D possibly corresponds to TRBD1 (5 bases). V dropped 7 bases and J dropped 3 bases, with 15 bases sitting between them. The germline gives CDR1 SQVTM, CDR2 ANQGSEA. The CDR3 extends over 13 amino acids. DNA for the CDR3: TGCAGCGGGCGACTTGGGGGGTACACTGAAGCTTTCTTT. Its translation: CSGRLGGYTEAFF.

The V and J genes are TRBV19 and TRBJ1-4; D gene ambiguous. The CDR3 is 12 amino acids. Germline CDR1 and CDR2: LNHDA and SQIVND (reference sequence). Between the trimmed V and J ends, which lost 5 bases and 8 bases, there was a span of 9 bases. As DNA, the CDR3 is TGTGCCAGTAGTGTCCGATCGGAAAAACTGTTTTTT. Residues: CASSVRSEKLFF. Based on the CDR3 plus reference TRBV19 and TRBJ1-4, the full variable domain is DGGITQSPKYLFRKEGQNVTLSCEQNLNHDAMYWYRQDPGQGLRLIYYSQIVNDFQKGDIAEGYSVSREKKESFPLTVTSAQKNPTAFYLCASSVRSEKLFFGSGTQLSVL.

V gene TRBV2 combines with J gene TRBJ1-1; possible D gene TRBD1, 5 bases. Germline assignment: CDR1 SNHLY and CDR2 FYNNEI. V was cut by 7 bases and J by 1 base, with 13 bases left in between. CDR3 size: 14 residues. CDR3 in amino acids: CASTRERGNTEAFF. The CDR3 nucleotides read TGTGCCAGCACACGGGAAAGGGGGAACACTGAAGCTTTCTTT.

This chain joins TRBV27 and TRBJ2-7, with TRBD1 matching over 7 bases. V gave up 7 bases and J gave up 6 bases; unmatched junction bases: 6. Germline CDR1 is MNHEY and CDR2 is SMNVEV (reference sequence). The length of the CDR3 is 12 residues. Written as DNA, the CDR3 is TGTGCCAGCAATCAGACAGGGACCGAGCAGTACTTC. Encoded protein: CASNQTGTEQYF.

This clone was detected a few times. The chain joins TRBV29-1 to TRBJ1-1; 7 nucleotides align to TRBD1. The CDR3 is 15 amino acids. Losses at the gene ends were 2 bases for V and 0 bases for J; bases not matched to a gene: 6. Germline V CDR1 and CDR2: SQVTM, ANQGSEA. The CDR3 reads CSVEPGQLMNTEAFF. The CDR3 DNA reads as TGCAGCGTTGAACCGGGACAGTTAATGAACACTGAAGCTTTCTTT.

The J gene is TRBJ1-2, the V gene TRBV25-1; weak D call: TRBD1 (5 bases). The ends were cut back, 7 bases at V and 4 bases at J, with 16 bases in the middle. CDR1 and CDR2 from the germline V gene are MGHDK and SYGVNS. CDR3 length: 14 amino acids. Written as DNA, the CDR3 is TGTGCCAGCAAAAACTCGGGGGAAGGCTATGGCTACACCTTC. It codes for CASKNSGEGYGYTF.

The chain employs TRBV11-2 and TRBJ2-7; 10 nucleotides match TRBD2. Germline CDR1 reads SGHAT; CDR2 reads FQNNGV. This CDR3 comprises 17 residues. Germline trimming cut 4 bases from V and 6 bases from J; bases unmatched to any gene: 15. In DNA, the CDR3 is TGTGCCAGCAGCTCACCCGGGACTAGCGCCAGGGGGAGCGAGCAGTACTTC. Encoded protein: CASSSPGTSARGSEQYF.

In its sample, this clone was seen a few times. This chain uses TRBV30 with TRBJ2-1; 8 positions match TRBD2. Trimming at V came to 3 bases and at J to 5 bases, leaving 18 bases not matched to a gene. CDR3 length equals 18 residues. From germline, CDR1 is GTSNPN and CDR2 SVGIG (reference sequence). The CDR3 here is CAWSPGLGRAGTHNEQFF. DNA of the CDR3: TGTGCCTGGAGCCCGGGACTAGGCAGGGCGGGGACGCACAATGAGCAGTTCTTC.

The CDR3, as DNA: TGTGCCAGCAGCCAAGTGACTCACAGGGGCTACACCTTC. This encodes CASSQVTHRGYTF. J is TRBJ1-2 and V is TRBV4-2; D possibly corresponds to TRBD1 (5 bases). Germline V gene sequence: CDR1 LGHNA, CDR2 YNFKEQ. Trimming shortened V by 1 base and J by 8 bases, and 11 bases separated the two germline ends. The CDR3 contains 13 residues.

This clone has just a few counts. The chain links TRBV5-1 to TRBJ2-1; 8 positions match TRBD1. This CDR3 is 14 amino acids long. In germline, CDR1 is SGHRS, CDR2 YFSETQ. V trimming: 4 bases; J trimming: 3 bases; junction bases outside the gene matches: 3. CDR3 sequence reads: CASSPGQGYNEQFF. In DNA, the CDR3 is TGCGCCAGCAGCCCAGGACAGGGCTACAATGAGCAGTTCTTC.

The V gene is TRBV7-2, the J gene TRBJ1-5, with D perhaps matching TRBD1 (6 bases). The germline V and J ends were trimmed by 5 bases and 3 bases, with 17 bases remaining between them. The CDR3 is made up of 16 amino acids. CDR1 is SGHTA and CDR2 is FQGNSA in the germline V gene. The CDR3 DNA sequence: TGTGCCAGCAGCCAGATGGTCGACAGGTTCAATCAGCCCCAGCATTTT. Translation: CASSQMVDRFNQPQHF. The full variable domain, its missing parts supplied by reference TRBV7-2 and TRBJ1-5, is GAGVSQSPSNKVTEKGKDVELRCDPISGHTALYWYRQSLGQGLEFLIYFQGNSAPDKSGLPSDRFSAERTGGSVSTLTIQRTQQEDSAVYLCASSQMVDRFNQPQHFGDGTRLSIL.

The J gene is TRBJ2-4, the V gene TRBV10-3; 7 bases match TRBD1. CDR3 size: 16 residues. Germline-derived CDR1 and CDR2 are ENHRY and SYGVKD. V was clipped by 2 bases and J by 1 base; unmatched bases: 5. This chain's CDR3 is CAISETRDSAKNIQYF. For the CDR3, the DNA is TGTGCCATCAGTGAGACGAGGGACAGTGCCAAAAACATTCAGTACTTC.

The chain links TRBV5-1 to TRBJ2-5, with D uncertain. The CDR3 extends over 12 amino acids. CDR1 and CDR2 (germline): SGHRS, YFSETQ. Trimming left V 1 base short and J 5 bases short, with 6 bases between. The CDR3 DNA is TGCGCCAGCAGCTTGAAGGCGGAGACCCAGTACTTC. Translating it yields CASSLKAETQYF.

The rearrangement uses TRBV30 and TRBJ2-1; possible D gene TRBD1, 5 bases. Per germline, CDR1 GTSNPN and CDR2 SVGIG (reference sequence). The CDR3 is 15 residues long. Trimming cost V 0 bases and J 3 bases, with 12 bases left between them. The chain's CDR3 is CAWSVRGQLYNEQFF. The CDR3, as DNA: TGTGCCTGGAGTGTAAGGGGTCAGCTCTACAATGAGCAGTTCTTC. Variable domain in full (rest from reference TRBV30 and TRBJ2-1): SQTIHQWPATLVQPVGSPLSLECTVEGTSNPNLYWYRQAAGRGLQLLFYSVGIGQISSEVPQNLSASRPQDRQFILSSKKLLLSDSGFYLCAWSVRGQLYNEQFFGPGTRLTVL.

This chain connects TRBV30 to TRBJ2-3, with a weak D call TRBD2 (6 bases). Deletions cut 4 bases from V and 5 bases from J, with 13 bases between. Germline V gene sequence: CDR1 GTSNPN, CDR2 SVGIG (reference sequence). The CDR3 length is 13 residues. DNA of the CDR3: TGTGCCTGGAATGCGGGGATGGGAGATACGCAGTATTTT. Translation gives CAWNAGMGDTQYF.